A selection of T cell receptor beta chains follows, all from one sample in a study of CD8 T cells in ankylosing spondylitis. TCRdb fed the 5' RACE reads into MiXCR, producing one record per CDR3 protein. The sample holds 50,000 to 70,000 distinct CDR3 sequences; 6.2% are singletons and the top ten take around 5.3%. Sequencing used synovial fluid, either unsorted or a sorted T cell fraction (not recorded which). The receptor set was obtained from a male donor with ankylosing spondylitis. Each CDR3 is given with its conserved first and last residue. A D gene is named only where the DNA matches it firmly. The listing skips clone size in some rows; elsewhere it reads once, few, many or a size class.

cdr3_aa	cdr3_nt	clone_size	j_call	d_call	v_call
CASSEVLTEAFF	TGCGCCAGCAGTGAAGTACTCACTGAAGCTTTCTTT	many	TRBJ1-1	-	TRBV10-2
CASMSRAGTEAFF	TGCGCCAGCATGAGCCGGGCAGGCACTGAAGCTTTCTTT	many	TRBJ1-1	-	TRBV10-2
CASSVGGAGQPQHF	TGTGCCAGCAGTGTGGGGGGGGCCGGTCAGCCCCAGCATTTT	many	TRBJ1-5	-	TRBV2
CAPSLGVAGLNEQFF	TGTGCCCCCAGCTTAGGGGTGGCGGGGTTAAATGAGCAGTTCTTC	many	TRBJ2-1	-	TRBV7-9
CASRRSGGTEAFF	TGTGCCAGCAGGAGGTCTGGGGGTACTGAAGCTTTCTTT	many	TRBJ1-1	-	TRBV2
CASSLGLRDRGLFF	TGTGCCAGCAGCTTAGGCCTCCGGGACAGGGGTCTGTTCTTC	many	TRBJ2-1	TRBD1	TRBV11-2
CASSGEKATHNEQFF	TGTGCCAGCAGTGGAGAGAAGGCCACCCACAATGAGCAGTTCTTC	many	TRBJ2-1	-	TRBV25-1
CASSKVDGGGYEQYF	TGTGCCAGCAGCAAAGTGGACGGGGGCGGGTACGAGCAGTACTTC	many	TRBJ2-7	-	TRBV21-1
CASSPLAGLHTGELFF	TGTGCCAGCTCACCACTTGCGGGGCTGCACACCGGGGAGCTGTTTTTT	-	TRBJ2-2	-	TRBV18
CASSPPVGEQFF	TGTGCCAGCTCACCACCGGTTGGTGAGCAGTTCTTC	few	TRBJ2-1	-	TRBV18
CASSGPYEQYF	TGTGCCAGCTCGGGTCCCTACGAGCAGTACTTC	many	TRBJ2-7	-	TRBV2
CSARSAGGIQETQYF	TGCAGTGCTAGATCAGCGGGAGGCATCCAAGAGACCCAGTACTTC	-	TRBJ2-5	TRBD2	TRBV20-1
CASSLTGRMVGYTF	TGTGCCAGCAGTTTAACAGGGCGGATGGTGGGCTACACCTTC	-	TRBJ1-2	-	TRBV28
CSAGTVTSGNTGELFF	TGCAGCGCGGGGACAGTAACTAGCGGGAACACCGGGGAGCTGTTTTTT	many	TRBJ2-2	-	TRBV29-1
CASSLGPGSTDTQYF	TGTGCCAGCAGCTTAGGTCCGGGCAGCACAGATACGCAGTATTTT	few	TRBJ2-3	-	TRBV7-8
CASSLGIVAGRQIF	TGTGCCAGCAGTTTAGGTATTGTAGCGGGACGTCAAATCTTC	few	TRBJ2-1	TRBD2	TRBV27
CASSPGQMNTEAFF	TGTGCCAGCTCACCTGGGCAGATGAACACTGAAGCTTTCTTT	few	TRBJ1-1	-	TRBV18
CASSLAPRGDTQYF	TGCGCCAGCAGCTTAGCCCCCCGCGGAGATACGCAGTATTTT	medium-sized	TRBJ2-3	-	TRBV5-1
CASSPTAGDSYEQYF	TGTGCCAGCTCACCAACGGCGGGTGACTCCTACGAGCAGTACTTC	many	TRBJ2-7	-	TRBV18
CASTSGGTELYQPQHF	TGTGCCAGTACCTCGGGAGGGACAGAGCTTTATCAGCCCCAGCATTTT	few	TRBJ1-5	TRBD1	TRBV19
CASSSGARFTDTQYF	TGTGCCAGCAGCTCCGGGGCGAGATTCACAGATACGCAGTATTTT	medium-sized	TRBJ2-3	-	TRBV7-2
CASSETSGAYNEQFF	TGTGCCAGCAGTGAAACTAGCGGGGCTTACAATGAGCAGTTCTTC	many	TRBJ2-1	TRBD2	TRBV7-3
CASTTTSGRRGETQYF	TGCGCCAGCACAACGACTAGCGGGAGGAGGGGAGAGACCCAGTACTTC	many	TRBJ2-5	TRBD2	TRBV5-1
CASSKTGEWTYEQYF	TGCGCCAGCAGCAAAACAGGGGAATGGACCTACGAGCAGTACTTC	many	TRBJ2-7	TRBD1	TRBV5-1
CASSDSLNTEAFF	TGTGCCAGCAGTGACAGCCTGAACACTGAAGCTTTCTTT	many	TRBJ1-1	-	TRBV27
CASSLTTGRYNNEQFF	TGTGCCAGCAGTTTAACGACAGGCCGATACAACAATGAGCAGTTCTTC	-	TRBJ2-1	-	TRBV28
CASSYLPAGNNEQFF	TGTGCCAGCAGTTATCTGCCAGCGGGGAACAATGAGCAGTTCTTC	many	TRBJ2-1	TRBD2	TRBV6-2/TRBV6-3
CSARDSPTETQYF	TGCAGTGCACGGGACAGTCCAACAGAGACCCAGTACTTC	-	TRBJ2-5	TRBD1	TRBV20-1
CASREQELGNQPQHF	TGTGCCAGCAGAGAACAGGAGTTGGGCAATCAGCCCCAGCATTTT	many	TRBJ1-5	-	TRBV28
CSATGTSVEKLFF	TGCAGTGCTACGGGAACTTCGGTTGAAAAACTGTTTTTT	many	TRBJ1-4	-	TRBV20-1
CASSVGGGTGDYIQYF	TGTGCCAGCAGCGTAGGGGGGGGGACAGGGGACTACATTCAGTACTTC	-	TRBJ2-4	TRBD1	TRBV9
CSARDADRPTDTQYF	TGCAGTGCTAGAGATGCGGACAGGCCCACCGATACGCAGTATTTT	many	TRBJ2-3	TRBD1	TRBV20-1
CASSLSGQGVGAQYF	TGTGCCAGCAGTTTATCCGGACAGGGGGTAGGGGCCCAGTACTTC	many	TRBJ2-5	TRBD1	TRBV12-3/TRBV12-4
CASAKRAGRQETQYF	TGTGCCAGCGCCAAGCGGGCGGGGAGACAAGAGACCCAGTACTTC	many	TRBJ2-5	-	TRBV7-8
CAISAGTSGSWYEQYF	TGTGCCATCAGCGCCGGGACTAGCGGGAGTTGGTACGAGCAGTACTTC	many	TRBJ2-7	TRBD2	TRBV10-3
CASSPGLEAEQYF	TGTGCCAGCTCACCCGGCCTCGAGGCGGAGCAGTACTTC	many	TRBJ2-7	-	TRBV18
CASSPQSPNTQYF	TGTGCCAGCTCACCCCAATCTCCAAATACGCAGTATTTT	many	TRBJ2-3	-	TRBV18
CASSEWGSNTGELFF	TGTGCCAGCAGTGAATGGGGCTCGAACACCGGGGAGCTGTTTTTT	many	TRBJ2-2	-	TRBV25-1
CASSSPGGQGYEQYF	TGTGCCAGCAGTTCACCCGGGGGACAGGGATACGAGCAGTACTTC	-	TRBJ2-7	TRBD1	TRBV12-3/TRBV12-4
CASSPRRGSSPGELFF	TGTGCCAGCAGCCCACGGAGGGGATCTAGTCCCGGGGAGCTGTTTTTT	few	TRBJ2-2	-	TRBV4-2
CASSLGFRPQETQYF	TGTGCCAGCAGCTTAGGTTTCCGACCTCAAGAGACCCAGTACTTC	many	TRBJ2-5	-	TRBV11-2
CATGNPELEAFF	TGTGCCACCGGAAATCCCGAATTAGAAGCTTTCTTT	few	TRBJ1-1	-	TRBV28
CASSPVLAGGPGELFF	TGTGCCAGCAGCCCGGTACTAGCGGGAGGGCCCGGGGAGCTGTTTTTT	few	TRBJ2-2	TRBD2	TRBV5-6
CASSAGSAYNEQFF	TGTGCCAGCAGCGCCGGGTCCGCCTACAATGAGCAGTTCTTC	-	TRBJ2-1	-	TRBV11-3